What follows are 20 T cell receptor beta chains derived from one specimen sequenced in a study of blood T cell repertoires in COVID-19 (dated by TCRdb to 2020 to 2021). The library was built by means of the immunoSEQ multiplex PCR assay. The table was pulled from immuneACCESS by TCRdb, which kept in-frame rearrangements only. Such tables lose some clones; where checked, under half of the loss comes from unresolved V genes, and the rest has no known cause. The sample contains about 320,000 clones, around nine tenths of them found a single time. The ten largest clones represent 2.6% of the sample. Input material: PBMCs or T cells enriched from blood (not recorded which). The source is a man between 60 and 75 years old who had recovered from COVID-19.

This clone was observed a handful of times. Other DNA sequences from this sample encode an identical CDR3 as well. V usage is TRBV4-2 and J usage is TRBJ1-5, with 8 bases identical to TRBD1. Germline V gives CDR1 LGHNA, CDR2 YNFKEQ. The CDR3 totals 16 residues. V shed 1 base and J 3 bases; nucleotides not matched to a gene: 5. This chain's CDR3 is CASSQGGTGFNQPQHF. The CDR3 nucleotides read TGTGCCAGCAGCCAAGGTGGGACAGGATTCAATCAGCCCCAGCATTTT.

The chain links TRBV5-1 to TRBJ2-7; 11 positions match TRBD2. Trimming removed 0 bases from V and 2 bases from J; junction bases left unmatched: 1. The CDR3 has 15 amino acids. Per germline, CDR1 SGHRS and CDR2 YFSETQ. In DNA form, the CDR3 reads TGCGCCAGCAGCTTGGTTAGCGGGAGGGCCTACGAGCAGTACTTC. It yields the protein CASSLVSGRAYEQYF.

The chain carries TRBV5-1 and TRBJ2-3; TRBD2 matches at 10 bases. The V and J ends lost 0 bases and 2 bases, in that order; junction bases with no gene match: 6. The CDR3 has 17 residues. Looked up from germline, CDR1 is SGHRS and CDR2 is YFSETQ. Here the CDR3 reads CASSLGGGLAVTDTQYF. The CDR3 coding sequence is TGCGCCAGCAGCTTGGGGGGTGGACTAGCGGTCACAGATACGCAGTATTTT.

This clone was seen a single time. This chain's CDR3 is CASSEAVTSTDTQYF. For the CDR3, the DNA is TGCGCAAGTTCAGAGGCGGTTACTAGCACAGATACGCAGTATTTT. V gene TRBV5-1 combines with J gene TRBJ2-3, with D unresolved. Germline CDR1 and CDR2: SGHRS and YFSETQ. The CDR3 runs to 15 residues.

The V and J genes are TRBV6-5 and TRBJ1-1, with no clear D. Germline-derived CDR1 and CDR2 are MNHEY and SVGAGI. The CDR3 extends over 13 amino acids. The V end lost 4 bases, the J end lost 1 base, and 7 bases lay between the germline ends. DNA for the CDR3: TGTGCCAGCAGTTTTCCGGGGAACACTGAAGCTTTCTTT. Translation gives CASSFPGNTEAFF.

The chain has TRBV6-1 and TRBJ2-5; 8 nucleotides match TRBD1. This CDR3 spans 17 amino acids. V shed 4 bases and J 0 bases; nucleotides not matched to a gene: 10. CDR1 and CDR2 from the germline V gene are MNHNS and SASEGT. The CDR3 bases are TGTGCCAGCAGTGTTAGGGGACAGGCAATGTACCAAGAGACCCAGTACTTC. Its translation is CASSVRGQAMYQETQYF.

This chain joins TRBV19 and TRBJ2-1, with a possible D match to TRBD2 (5 bases). This CDR3 contains 16 residues. CDR1 and CDR2 (germline): LNHDA, SQIVND (reference sequence). The germline V and J ends were trimmed by 1 base and 0 bases, with 10 bases remaining between them. The CDR3 protein is CASSIASLSSYNEQFF. The CDR3 DNA reads as TGTGCCAGTAGTATAGCTAGCTTAAGCTCCTACAATGAGCAGTTCTTC.

V usage is TRBV5-1 and J usage is TRBJ2-7; tentatively, D is TRBD1 (6 bases). V was pared by 3 bases and J by 6 bases, with 16 bases between. The CDR3 totals 14 residues. Germline V lookup: CDR1 SGHRS, CDR2 YFSETQ. The CDR3 loop is CASSWVGQGTEQYF. CDR3 DNA: TGCGCCAGCAGCTGGGTCGGCCAGGGGACCGAGCAGTACTTC.

The chain joins TRBV7-9 to TRBJ1-4; D might be TRBD1 (5 bases). The CDR3 loop spans 16 amino acids. Trimming pared 1 base from V and 6 bases from J, leaving 15 bases between. In germline, CDR1 is SEHNR, CDR2 FQNEAQ (reference sequence). The CDR3 spells CASSLVRLEGDEKLFF. Written as DNA, the CDR3 is TGTGCCAGCAGCTTAGTCAGACTGGAAGGGGATGAAAAACTGTTTTTT. Looking up the rest from reference TRBV7-9 and TRBJ1-4 gives the full variable domain: DTGVSQNPRHKITKRGQNVTFRCDPISEHNRLYWYRQTLGQGPEFLTYFQNEAQLEKSRLLSDRFSAERPKGSFSTLEIQRTEQGDSAMYLCASSLVRLEGDEKLFFGSGTQLSVL.

The CDR3 is CASSIVAGGSYGYTF. DNA of the CDR3: TGTGCCAGTAGTATAGTCGCAGGGGGCTCCTATGGCTACACCTTC. This chain connects TRBV19 to TRBJ1-2, with 8 bases that match TRBD1. V dropped 1 base and J dropped 4; count of bases not matched to a gene: 5. This CDR3 spans 15 amino acids. The germline gives CDR1 LNHDA, CDR2 SQIVND (reference sequence). The full variable domain, with the rest looked up from reference TRBV19 and TRBJ1-2, is DGGITQSPKYLFRKEGQNVTLSCEQNLNHDAMYWYRQDPGQGLRLIYYSQIVNDFQKGDIAEGYSVSREKKESFPLTVTSAQKNPTAFYLCASSIVAGGSYGYTFGSGTRLTVV.

The rearrangement joins TRBV6-1 to TRBJ1-6; 7 bases fit TRBD1. The CDR3 has 18 amino acids. Trimming removed 2 bases from V and 4 bases from J; junction bases left unmatched: 11. Germline assignment: CDR1 MNHNS and CDR2 SASEGT. The CDR3 nucleotides are TGTGCCAGCAGTGAATCAGGATGGGGACAGAGATATAATTCACCCCTCCACTTT. Its translation: CASSESGWGQRYNSPLHF.

J is TRBJ2-5 and V is TRBV27; 11 bases are shared with TRBD2. The CDR3 spans 15 residues. J was trimmed by 5 bases and V by 3 bases; bases with no gene match: 5. From germline, CDR1 is MNHEY and CDR2 SMNVEV (reference sequence). The CDR3 nucleotides read TGTGCCAGCAGTTTCAGACTAGCGGGACCCGAGACCCAGTACTTC. This gives the protein CASSFRLAGPETQYF.

This sequence joins TRBV6-5 and TRBJ1-2; 7 positions match TRBD1. The J segment lost 4 bases and the V segment lost 0 bases, leaving 5 bases of the junction unmatched. Per germline, CDR1 MNHEY and CDR2 SVGAGI. CDR3 length: 15 amino acids. DNA of the CDR3: TGTGCCAGCAGTTACTCGTCACAGGGGACCTATGGCTACACCTTC. Translating it yields CASSYSSQGTYGYTF.

This rearrangement joins TRBV4-2 to TRBJ1-2; maybe TRBD1 (5 bases). Looked up from germline, CDR1 is LGHNA and CDR2 is YNFKEQ. This CDR3 region has 16 residues. V lost 3 bases to trimming and J lost 4 bases, with 18 bases between them. The CDR3 protein is CASSQSGLSPGYGYTF. In nucleotides, the CDR3 is TGTGCCAGCAGCCAGTCGGGACTCTCCCCGGGCTATGGCTACACCTTC.

The V and J genes are TRBV11-2 and TRBJ1-1; D gene unclear. Germline CDR1 and CDR2: SGHAT and FQNNGV. V shed 0 bases and J shed 1 base, with 3 bases lying between them. The CDR3 contains 13 residues. The CDR3 coding sequence is TGTGCCAGCAGCTTAGACGGGAACACTGAAGCTTTCTTT. Protein product: CASSLDGNTEAFF.

The chain joins TRBV29-1 to TRBJ2-5; D gene uncertain. CDR1 SQVTM and CDR2 ANQGSEA come from the germline V gene. This CDR3 contains 15 residues. V was cut by 4 bases and J by 4 bases, with 19 bases left in between. The CDR3 sequence is CSVGRQSLRRETQYF. The CDR3 DNA reads TGCAGCGTTGGCCGGCAAAGCCTAAGGAGAGAGACCCAGTACTTC.

This clone came up once. CDR3 in DNA: TGTGCCAGCAGTCGAAGCGGGGACTTCGGGACCCAGTACTTC. Translating it yields CASSRSGDFGTQYF. The chain has TRBV27 and TRBJ2-5; TRBD2 aligns across 7 bases. CDR1 and CDR2 (germline): MNHEY, SMNVEV (reference sequence). The CDR3 is 14 residues long. Germline trimming cut 5 bases from V and 7 bases from J; bases unmatched to any gene: 10.

The chain couples TRBV7-2 to TRBJ2-7, with 7 bases matching TRBD2. The CDR3 loop spans 14 amino acids. CDR1 is SGHTA and CDR2 is FQGNSA in the germline V gene. The ends lost 1 base at V and 2 bases at J; junction bases unmatched: 2. The CDR3 DNA follows: TGTGCCAGCAGCTTAGGGCGGGGGACCTACGAGCAGTACTTC. Amino acid sequence: CASSLGRGTYEQYF.

This clone was seen a single time. The V gene is TRBV5-6, the J gene TRBJ2-3; perhaps TRBD2 as D (5 bases). The CDR3 sequence is 12 residues long. From germline, CDR1 is SGHDT and CDR2 YYEEEE. V was trimmed by 1 base and J by 9 bases, leaving 9 bases between them. The CDR3 bases are TGTGCCAGCAGCTTGACTAGGAGCACGCAGTATTTT. Its protein is CASSLTRSTQYF.

V and J are TRBV7-8 and TRBJ1-3; D uncertain. Germline CDR1 SGHVS, CDR2 FQNEAQ. The CDR3 has 15 residues. Trimming cost V 8 bases and J 1 base, with 15 bases left between them. The CDR3: CASLAGTRSGNTIYF. CDR3 DNA sequence: TGTGCCAGCCTAGCCGGAACCCGTTCTGGAAACACCATATATTTT. The full variable domain, completed using reference TRBV7-8 and TRBJ1-3, is GAGVSQSPRYKVAKRGQDVALRCDPISGHVSLFWYQQALGQGPEFLTYFQNEAQLDKSGLPSDRFFAERPEGSVSTLKIQRTQQEDSAVYLCASLAGTRSGNTIYFGEGSWLTVV.